This T cell receptor (beta chain) appears in the sequencing data of a study of CD8+ T cells in alopecia areata. Study-wide findings and caveats: Normal-skin resident alphabeta T cells also appear among scalp sample sequences. Having one nonresponder leaves uncertain how baseline CD8+ expansion relates to response.

Details on this clone: Its antigen is unidentified.

Treatment indicated: oral pan-JAK inhibitor, 5-10 mg twice daily. Lesional scalp tissue (obtained by punch biopsy) and peripheral blood were collected from alopecia areata patients. Isolation of CD4+ and CD8+ T cells from PBMCs was achieved by sorting. The V gene lost 0 bases and the J gene lost 2 bases, with 9 bases spanning the gap. Germline values: CDR1 LGHNA, CDR2 YNFKEQ. The CDR3 has 15 residues. Investigators isolated RNA and reverse transcribed it into cDNA to act as the sequencing template. Sequencing was performed with immunoSEQ multiplex PCR; in TCRdb, only in-frame clones are kept and a portion is missing. The data show approximately 210,000 clones, 45% to 65% seen once.

V and J are TRBV4-2 and TRBJ2-3, with D possibly matching TRBD2 (5 bases). This sequence was found in a human donor with alopecia areata. This sample comprised CD4+ T cells sorted from blood, obtained at week 4, from a patient treated with tofacitinib. The CDR3 nucleotides read TGTGCCAGCAGCCAAGAAACGGGGTTCACAGATACGCAGTATTTT. Translation gives CASSQETGFTDTQYF.